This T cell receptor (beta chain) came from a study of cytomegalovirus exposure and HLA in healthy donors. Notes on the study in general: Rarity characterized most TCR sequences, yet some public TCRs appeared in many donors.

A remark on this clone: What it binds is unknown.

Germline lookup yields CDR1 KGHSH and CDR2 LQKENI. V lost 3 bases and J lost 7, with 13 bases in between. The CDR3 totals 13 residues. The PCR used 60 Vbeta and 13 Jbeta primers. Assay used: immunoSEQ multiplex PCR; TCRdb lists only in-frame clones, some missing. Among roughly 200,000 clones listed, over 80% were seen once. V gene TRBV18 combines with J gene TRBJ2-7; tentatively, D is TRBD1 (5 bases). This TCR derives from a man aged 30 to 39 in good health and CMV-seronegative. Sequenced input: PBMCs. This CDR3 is CASSPVQGEEQYF. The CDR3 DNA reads TGTGCCAGCTCACCCGTGCAAGGGGAAGAGCAGTACTTC.